Following are 25 T cell receptor beta chains from one sample sequenced in a study of blood T cell repertoires in COVID-19. TCRdb's copy holds only in-frame clones and misses some; the assay was immunoSEQ multiplex PCR. The sample includes 150,000 to 200,000 clones, roughly 90% of them seen just once. Source material: peripheral blood. These receptors were collected from a man aged 60 to 75 with active or convalescent COVID-19.

The chain joins TRBV6-5 to TRBJ1-2; possibly TRBD1 for D (5 bases). The CDR3 is 13 residues long. The ends were cut back, 11 bases at V and 3 bases at J, with 16 bases in the middle. Per the germline V gene, CDR1 is MNHEY and CDR2 is SVGAGI. The CDR3, as DNA: TGTGCCGGGACCCAGACGGGGGACTATGGCTACACCTTC. It specifies CAGTQTGDYGYTF.

This chain uses TRBV6-5 with TRBJ1-2; no definite D call. V was pared by 6 bases and J by 0 bases, with 8 bases between. The CDR3 contains 13 residues. Germline V lookup: CDR1 MNHEY, CDR2 SVGAGI. The CDR3 region is CASRPSSNYGYTF. CDR3 nucleotide sequence: TGTGCCAGCAGACCCAGTTCTAACTATGGCTACACCTTC.

This CDR3 reads CASSRQGSGNTIYF. DNA of the CDR3: TGTGCCAGCTCGCGGCAGGGCTCTGGAAACACCATATATTTT. J is TRBJ1-3 and V is TRBV18; tentative D call: TRBD1 (5 bases). The V end was cut by 6 bases, the J end by 0 bases, with 9 bases between. This CDR3 has 14 residues. Germline CDR1 and CDR2: KGHSH and LQKENI.

The gene calls are TRBV4-2 and TRBJ1-1, with TRBD1 as a possible D gene (6 bases). Trimming cost V 1 base and J 4 bases, with 16 bases left between them. Germline V gene data show CDR1 as LGHNA and CDR2 as YNFKEQ. The CDR3 is made up of 16 amino acids. CDR3 DNA: TGTGCCAGCAGCCAAGTCCCCGGGGGAGGGGGCACTGAAGCTTTCTTT. This encodes CASSQVPGGGGTEAFF.

This rearrangement joins TRBV3-1 (or the pseudogene TRBV3-2) to TRBJ2-1; weak D call: TRBD2 (6 bases). The CDR3 extends over 15 amino acids. The V gene lost 4 bases and the J gene lost 7 bases, with 17 bases spanning the gap. CDR1 and CDR2 from the germline V gene are LGHDT and YNNKEL (reference sequence). CDR3 DNA sequence: TGTGCCAGCAGCCCCAGTCTGGGAGGTAAAAATGAGCAGTTCTTC. This gives the protein CASSPSLGGKNEQFF.

The genes are TRBV5-6 and TRBJ2-5; possible D gene TRBD1, 5 bases. The V gene lost 0 bases and the J gene lost 0 bases, with 12 bases spanning the gap. The CDR3 runs to 16 residues. Per germline, CDR1 SGHDT and CDR2 YYEEEE. The CDR3 sequence is CASSLVSGLYQETQYF. The CDR3 nucleotides are TGTGCCAGCAGCTTGGTGTCAGGGCTGTACCAAGAGACCCAGTACTTC.

This clone came up a few times. This rearrangement joins TRBV10-3 to TRBJ1-2; D ambiguous. The CDR3 has 16 residues. Germline V gene data show CDR1 as ENHRY and CDR2 as SYGVKD. Trimming pared 0 bases from V and 2 bases from J, leaving 13 bases between. CDR3 amino acids: CAISESFAGQNYGYTF. The DNA for the CDR3 is TGTGCCATCAGTGAGTCGTTCGCGGGTCAGAACTATGGCTACACCTTC.

The chain uses TRBV6-5 and TRBJ2-7; 7 nucleotides line up with TRBD1. With V trimmed by 6 bases and J by 6 bases, 8 bases remained unmatched. Per germline, CDR1 MNHEY and CDR2 SVGAGI. The CDR3 loop spans 13 amino acids. CDR3: CASRLGTELEQYF. CDR3 in DNA: TGTGCCAGCAGATTGGGGACAGAACTCGAGCAGTACTTC.

The chain links TRBV10-3 to TRBJ2-7, with 14 bases matching TRBD2. Germline values: CDR1 ENHRY, CDR2 SYGVKD. This CDR3 contains 16 residues. Trimming cost V 4 bases and J 6 bases; bases outside gene matches: 8. CDR3 in amino acids: CAISGTTSGGAGEQYF. In nucleotides, the CDR3 is TGTGCCATCAGTGGGACGACTAGCGGGGGGGCTGGCGAGCAGTACTTC.

Concerning this clone: The sample has other DNA sequences that encode this CDR3 too. J is TRBJ1-1 and V is TRBV18, with TRBD1 matching over 7 bases. CDR1 and CDR2 (germline): KGHSH, LQKENI. The CDR3 length is 14 residues. V shed 3 bases and J 1 base; nucleotides not matched to a gene: 2. This CDR3 is CASSPGQTNTEAFF. The CDR3 DNA is TGTGCCAGCTCACCGGGACAGACGAACACTGAAGCTTTCTTT.

This clone was picked up one time. This chain links TRBV28 with TRBJ1-1, with a possible D match to TRBD1 (5 bases). The CDR3 covers 13 residues. V was cut by 6 bases and J by 0 bases, with 8 bases left in between. CDR1 and CDR2 from the germline V gene are MDHEN and SYDVKM. CDR3 coding DNA: TGTGCCAGCAGCAGGGTAATGAACACTGAAGCTTTCTTT. Translation gives CASSRVMNTEAFF.

V usage is TRBV19 and J usage is TRBJ2-5; D might be TRBD2 (5 bases). Trimming removed 5 bases at V and 4 bases at J, with 11 bases between. Germline CDR1 LNHDA, CDR2 SQIVND (reference sequence). This CDR3 has 13 residues. CDR3: CASSSRVGETQYF. CDR3 nucleotide sequence: TGTGCCAGTAGTTCGCGGGTCGGAGAGACCCAGTACTTC.

V usage is TRBV29-1 and J usage is TRBJ1-5; TRBD1 aligns across 10 bases. In germline, CDR1 is SQVTM, CDR2 ANQGSEA. V lost 6 bases, J lost 9 bases, and 11 bases stayed unmatched. The CDR3 is made up of 14 amino acids. In nucleotides, the CDR3 is TGCAGCGTGGCCATGACAGGGGGCGGGTGGCCCCAGCATTTT. The encoded protein is CSVAMTGGGWPQHF.

The chain combines TRBV5-1 with TRBJ2-5, with 7 positions matching TRBD1. The CDR3 is 15 residues long. Looked up from germline, CDR1 is SGHRS and CDR2 is YFSETQ. V gave up 4 bases and J gave up 7 bases; unmatched junction bases: 13. CDR3 nucleotides: TGCGCCAGCAGCCGGGGACAGTCAATAATGGGGACCCAGTACTTC. This translates into CASSRGQSIMGTQYF.

This clone was picked up one time. The gene calls are TRBV7-8 and TRBJ1-5; no firm D call. The CDR3 runs 14 residues. V lost 0 bases and J 6 bases, leaving 9 bases between the germline ends. The germline gives CDR1 SGHVS, CDR2 FQNEAQ. CDR3 in amino acids: CASSLARGSQPQHF. The DNA for the CDR3 is TGTGCCAGCAGCTTAGCAAGAGGGAGTCAGCCCCAGCATTTT. Combining the CDR3 with reference TRBV7-8 and TRBJ1-5 gives the whole variable domain GAGVSQSPRYKVAKRGQDVALRCDPISGHVSLFWYQQALGQGPEFLTYFQNEAQLDKSGLPSDRFFAERPEGSVSTLKIQRTQQEDSAVYLCASSLARGSQPQHFGDGTRLSIL.

The rearrangement uses TRBV5-6 and TRBJ1-2, with TRBD1 identical over 7 bases. The CDR3 is made up of 13 amino acids. V lost 4 bases to trimming and J lost 9 bases; unmatched junction nucleotides: 9. Germline lookup yields CDR1 SGHDT and CDR2 YYEEEE. As DNA, the CDR3 is TGTGCCAGCAGCCCCTCGGACAGGATGAGCTACACCTTC. It specifies CASSPSDRMSYTF.

The chain carries TRBV9 and TRBJ2-5, with no clear D. CDR3 length: 13 residues. Trimming cost V 0 bases and J 2 bases, with 5 bases left between them. Germline V gene lookup returns CDR1 SGDLS and CDR2 YYNGEE. This chain's CDR3 is CASSVELQETQYF. The CDR3 DNA sequence: TGTGCCAGCAGCGTAGAACTACAAGAGACCCAGTACTTC.

The chain combines TRBV10-1 with TRBJ2-1; no clear D gene. The length of the CDR3 is 12 residues. Between the trimmed V and J ends, which lost 3 bases and 4 bases, there was a span of 4 bases. Per the germline V gene, CDR1 is WNHNN and CDR2 is SYGVQD (reference sequence). Here the CDR3 reads CASSDGYNEQFF. The CDR3 bases are TGCGCCAGCAGTGACGGTTACAATGAGCAGTTCTTC.

This clone appeared a few times. Different DNA sequences within this sample yield the same CDR3. The chain uses TRBV5-1 and TRBJ1-2, with 10 bases that match TRBD1. The junction had 8 bases not matched to a gene; V was cut back by 5 bases and J by 4 bases. The germline CDR1 and CDR2 sequences are SGHRS and YFSETQ. The CDR3 totals 15 residues. CDR3 sequence (DNA): TGCGCCAGCAGTAGCGGACAGGGGGTTGTCTATGGCTACACCTTC. It encodes CASSSGQGVVYGYTF.

The genes are TRBV6-5 and TRBJ1-3, with a tentative D call TRBD1 (6 bases). Trimming left V 5 bases short and J 4 bases short, with 9 bases between. The CDR3 length is 13 residues. CDR1 is MNHEY and CDR2 is SVGAGI in the germline V gene. The DNA of the CDR3 is TGTGCCAGCAGTCCAGGACAGGGAAACACCATATATTTT. Translating it yields CASSPGQGNTIYF.

This clone was seen a handful of times. The CDR3 protein is CASSYSDEQFF. DNA of the CDR3: TGTGCCAGCAGCTATAGCGATGAGCAGTTCTTC. The chain joins TRBV7-9 to TRBJ2-1, with D perhaps TRBD2 (5 bases). Trimming removed 4 bases from V and 8 bases from J, with 6 bases in between. This CDR3 is 11 amino acids long. The germline gives CDR1 SEHNR, CDR2 FQNEAQ (reference sequence).

The rearrangement uses TRBV10-3 and TRBJ2-1; TRBD2 matches at 11 bases. CDR1 is ENHRY, CDR2 SYGVKD, per germline. The CDR3 has 18 residues. After removal of 4 bases from V and 1 base from J, the junction contained 9 bases not matched to a gene. The CDR3, as DNA: TGTGCCATCAGTGCCCCCCCTAGCGGGAGGTGGTCCTACAATGAGCAGTTCTTC. Translating gives CAISAPPSGRWSYNEQFF.

The rearrangement uses TRBV6-5 and TRBJ1-1; TRBD1 matches 8 bases. V was clipped by 6 bases and J by 10 bases; unmatched bases: 10. CDR1 MNHEY and CDR2 SVGAGI come from the germline V gene. The CDR3 covers 13 residues. The DNA of the CDR3 is TGTGCCAGCAGAGGGCAGGGGGCGCTTGGAGCTTTCTTT. Translated, it gives CASRGQGALGAFF.

J is TRBJ1-3 and V is TRBV12-5, with 8 bases identical to TRBD1. Germline lookup yields CDR1 LGHNT and CDR2 FRNRAP. V gave up 5 bases and J gave up 0 bases; unmatched junction bases: 3. This CDR3 contains 15 residues. This CDR3 is CASGTGQGSGNTIYF. The DNA of the CDR3 is TGTGCTAGTGGTACCGGACAGGGCTCTGGAAACACCATATATTTT.

The V and J genes are TRBV2 and TRBJ2-7; 7 positions agree with TRBD1. The ends lost 7 bases at V and 3 bases at J; junction bases unmatched: 9. Germline lookup yields CDR1 SNHLY and CDR2 FYNNEI. The length of the CDR3 is 14 residues. As DNA, the CDR3 is TGTGCCAGCACCCGAGGACAGGCAAACTACGAGCAGTACTTC. Its protein is CASTRGQANYEQYF.